Shown below are 25 T cell receptor beta chains from a single sample sequenced in a study of control samples from healthy donors and cancer patients. Sequencing used immunoSEQ multiplex PCR; TCRdb keeps in-frame clones, though not all of them. The sample includes 30,000 to 40,000 clones, approximately 82% of them seen just once. Material for sequencing was PBMCs. These receptors came from a woman between 55 and 75 years old with lung cancer.

The chain couples TRBV30 to TRBJ2-3; D is possibly TRBD2 (6 bases). Trimming took 5 bases from V and 7 from J, leaving 16 bases between them. Germline V CDR1 and CDR2: GTSNPN, SVGIG (reference sequence). This CDR3 has 13 residues. The CDR3 DNA follows: TGTGCCTGGTCAGGGACTCCCCCACATACGCAGTATTTT. Amino acids: CAWSGTPPHTQYF.

This clone has more than one count but fewer than ten. This chain joins TRBV18 and TRBJ1-6, with D tentatively TRBD1 (5 bases). CDR3 length equals 17 residues. V shed 3 bases and J shed 5 bases, with 17 bases lying between them. Germline CDR1 reads KGHSH; CDR2 reads LQKENI. The CDR3 bases are TGTGCCAGCTCACCCAACCCCGCAGGGCCCAATAATTCACCCCTCCACTTT. Residues: CASSPNPAGPNNSPLHF.

J is TRBJ1-4 and V is TRBV19, with a tentative D call TRBD1 (6 bases). V lost 5 bases to trimming and J lost 5 bases, with 18 bases between them. Germline V gene sequence: CDR1 LNHDA, CDR2 SQIVND (reference sequence). This CDR3 region has 16 residues. DNA of the CDR3: TGTGCCAGTAGTCAGGGGCCCCAGGGTATCAATGAAAAACTGTTTTTT. Translated: CASSQGPQGINEKLFF.

This sequence joins TRBV29-1 and TRBJ1-2, with D hard to call. This CDR3 comprises 14 residues. CDR1 SQVTM and CDR2 ANQGSEA come from the germline V gene. Trimming left V 3 bases short and J 8 bases short, with 19 bases between. The CDR3 DNA follows: TGCAGCGTTGATGTACGGACCGCGGGAGAGGGCTACACCTTC. Protein sequence: CSVDVRTAGEGYTF.

This rearrangement joins TRBV29-1 to TRBJ2-1; D gene uncertain. The CDR3 loop spans 14 amino acids. V shed 6 bases and J shed 0 bases, with 12 bases lying between them. Germline CDR1 and CDR2: SQVTM and ANQGSEA. The CDR3 protein is CSVWWASSYNEQFF. CDR3 sequence (DNA): TGCAGCGTCTGGTGGGCGAGCTCCTACAATGAGCAGTTCTTC.

The genes are TRBV30 and TRBJ1-1; D possibly corresponds to TRBD1 (5 bases). CDR1 is GTSNPN, CDR2 SVGIG, per germline (reference sequence). The CDR3 has 11 amino acids. CDR3 region: CTGRLNTEAFF. CDR3 sequence (DNA): TGTACAGGCAGACTGAACACTGAAGCTTTCTTT.

This clone was recorded once. The chain is built from TRBV10-3 and TRBJ2-2, with a weak D call TRBD2 (7 bases). CDR1 is ENHRY and CDR2 is SYGVKD in the germline V gene. The CDR3 contains 17 residues. Trimming took 0 bases from V and 6 from J, leaving 17 bases between them. CDR3 in amino acids: CAISESRGGLAAGELFF. The DNA of the CDR3 is TGTGCCATCAGTGAGTCCAGAGGGGGGCTAGCGGCCGGGGAGCTGTTTTTT.

This clone was recorded a few times. The rearrangement joins TRBV27 to TRBJ2-7; D is perhaps TRBD1 (6 bases). This CDR3 is built from 15 residues. Germline lookup yields CDR1 MNHEY and CDR2 SMNVEV (reference sequence). V gave up 5 bases and J gave up 4 bases, with 18 bases separating them. CDR3 sequence (DNA): TGTGCCAGCAGTGTGGGGACACACGCCGCGTACGAGCAGTACTTC. Translated: CASSVGTHAAYEQYF.

This sequence joins TRBV19 and TRBJ1-5; no clear D. The CDR3 is 12 residues long. Trimming removed 7 bases from V and 7 bases from J, with 11 bases in between. Germline-derived CDR1 and CDR2 are LNHDA and SQIVND (reference sequence). The CDR3 DNA reads TGTGCCAGTAATCCAGAAGGGCAGCCCCAGCATTTT. It encodes CASNPEGQPQHF.

Comment on this clone: The same CDR3 also results from other DNA sequences found in this sample. The genes are TRBV7-9 and TRBJ1-6; the D is unclear. Germline V gene lookup returns CDR1 SEHNR and CDR2 FQNEAQ (reference sequence). The CDR3 runs to 13 residues. V dropped 1 base and J dropped 8 bases, with 6 bases sitting between them. CDR3 DNA: TGTGCCAGCAGCTTAGAGGGTGATTCACCCCTCCACTTT. Encoded protein: CASSLEGDSPLHF.

This CDR3 is CASSPSVNTEAFF. The CDR3 nucleotides are TGTGCCAGCAGTCCGTCAGTGAACACTGAAGCTTTCTTT. The chain carries TRBV27 and TRBJ1-1, with D hard to call. Deletions cut 5 bases from V and 0 bases from J, with 7 bases between. From germline, CDR1 is MNHEY and CDR2 SMNVEV (reference sequence). The CDR3 consists of 13 residues.

This chain links TRBV7-3 with TRBJ2-2, with 7 nucleotides matching TRBD2. The CDR3 consists of 15 residues. With 5 bases clipped from V and 6 bases from J, the junction kept 9 bases outside the gene matches. Per the germline V gene, CDR1 is SGHTA and CDR2 is FQGTGA. The CDR3 bases are TGTGCCAGCAGCGGTCATTTGGGAGGGGCCGGGGAGCTGTTTTTT. This encodes CASSGHLGGAGELFF.

V usage is TRBV5-1 and J usage is TRBJ2-2; 13 positions match TRBD2. Unmatched junction bases numbered 6, after V lost 5 bases and J lost 2 bases. Germline CDR1 and CDR2: SGHRS and YFSETQ. CDR3 length: 17 residues. Written as DNA, the CDR3 is TGCGCCAGCAGTGCGGGACTAGCGGGGATCAACACCGGGGAGCTGTTTTTT. It translates to CASSAGLAGINTGELFF.

CDR3 coding DNA: TGTGCCAGCAGTGAAGCGCTGTGGGCGGATGAAAAACTGTTTTTT. This translates into CASSEALWADEKLFF. The V and J genes are TRBV6-1 and TRBJ1-4; no clear D. Germline V gene sequence: CDR1 MNHNS, CDR2 SASEGT. This CDR3 comprises 15 residues. Trimming took off 0 bases at V and 6 bases at J, with 11 bases between the two ends.

V and J are TRBV7-3 and TRBJ2-7, with D perhaps matching TRBD2 (5 bases). CDR1 and CDR2 from the germline V gene are SGHTA and FQGTGA. There are 17 residues in the CDR3. Trimming took off 3 bases at V and 3 bases at J, with 21 bases between the two ends. CDR3 nucleotide sequence: TGTGCCAGCAGCTTCCCCTACGCGGCGAAACGGGACTACGAGCAGTACTTC. It encodes CASSFPYAAKRDYEQYF.

CDR3 sequence: CASSPAGGEAFF. CDR3 coding DNA: TGTGCCAGCTCCCCGGCGGGGGGCGAAGCTTTCTTT. J is TRBJ1-1 and V is TRBV7-9; D perhaps matches TRBD1 (6 bases). Germline values: CDR1 SEHNR, CDR2 FQNEAQ (reference sequence). Trimming took 8 bases from V and 8 from J, leaving 15 bases between them. The CDR3 covers 12 residues.

The chain is built from TRBV7-2 and TRBJ1-1; 8 nucleotides line up with TRBD1. This CDR3 region has 15 residues. The J segment lost 4 bases and the V segment lost 2 bases, leaving 6 bases of the junction unmatched. Germline V gene data show CDR1 as SGHTA and CDR2 as FQGNSA. The CDR3 sequence: CASSLLTTGGTEAFF. CDR3 DNA: TGTGCCAGCAGCTTACTCACAACAGGGGGCACTGAAGCTTTCTTT.

The chain recombines TRBV4-1 with TRBJ1-2; no firm D call. Looked up from germline, CDR1 is MGHRA and CDR2 is YSYEKL. The CDR3 has 14 amino acids. Between the trimmed V and J ends, which lost 0 bases and 4 bases, there was a span of 9 bases. The DNA for the CDR3 is TGCGCCAGCAGCCAAGATCTAGGACCCTATGGCTACACCTTC. The encoded protein is CASSQDLGPYGYTF.

This clone is medium-sized by share. The chain links TRBV7-6 to TRBJ1-4, with D hard to call. This CDR3 contains 14 residues. The V gene's germline CDR1 is SGHVS and CDR2 FNYEAQ. Trimming shortened V by 3 bases and J by 0 bases, and 5 bases separated the two germline ends. The CDR3 DNA is TGTGCCAGCAGCTTCCGGGCAACTAATGAAAAACTGTTTTTT. It encodes CASSFRATNEKLFF. Combining the CDR3 with reference TRBV7-6 and TRBJ1-4 gives the whole variable domain GAGVSQSPRYKVTKRGQDVALRCDPISGHVSLYWYRQALGQGPEFLTYFNYEAQQDKSGLPNDRFSAERPEGSISTLTIQRTEQRDSAMYRCASSFRATNEKLFFGSGTQLSVL.

The rearrangement joins TRBV2 to TRBJ1-1; possible D gene TRBD1, 5 bases. Trimming pared 7 bases from V and 1 base from J, leaving 10 bases between. The CDR3 runs 13 residues. Germline V gene data show CDR1 as SNHLY and CDR2 as FYNNEI. This CDR3 is CASTRQWNTEAFF. The CDR3 DNA reads as TGTGCCAGCACCCGACAGTGGAACACTGAAGCTTTCTTT.

This clone was seen a handful of times. This chain uses TRBV4-3 with TRBJ1-1; D gene uncertain. Germline lookup yields CDR1 LGHNA and CDR2 YSLEER. The CDR3 has 13 amino acids. V was clipped by 3 bases and J by 1 base, with 6 bases between them. CDR3 sequence: CASSHGPNTEAFF. As DNA, the CDR3 is TGCGCCAGCAGCCATGGCCCGAACACTGAAGCTTTCTTT.

This clone has a single count. This chain connects TRBV30 to TRBJ2-1; D is ambiguous. This CDR3 is 12 amino acids long. CDR1 and CDR2 (germline): GTSNPN, SVGIG (reference sequence). CDR3 coding DNA: TGTGTCACTGGTCCCTCCTACAATGAGCAGTTCTTC. Encoded protein: CVTGPSYNEQFF.

The V and J genes are TRBV19 and TRBJ2-7, with 11 positions matching TRBD2. Germline loops: CDR1 LNHDA, CDR2 SQIVND (reference sequence). V shed 8 bases, J shed 2 bases, and the junction held 5 bases outside the gene matches. The CDR3 runs 14 residues. The CDR3 DNA sequence: TGTGCCAGTTCGACTAGCGGGGAGCCCTACGAGCAGTACTTC. Residues: CASSTSGEPYEQYF.

This sequence joins TRBV5-6 and TRBJ1-6, with a possible D match to TRBD1 (5 bases). The CDR3 is 14 amino acids. CDR1 and CDR2 from the germline V gene are SGHDT and YYEEEE. V dropped 1 base and J dropped 9 bases, with 11 bases sitting between them. The CDR3 region is CASSLWAGFSPLHF. In DNA form, the CDR3 reads TGTGCCAGCAGCTTGTGGGCAGGGTTTTCACCCCTCCACTTT. Combining the CDR3 with reference TRBV5-6 and TRBJ1-6 gives the whole variable domain DAGVTQSPTHLIKTRGQQVTLRCSPKSGHDTVSWYQQALGQGPQFIFQYYEEEERQRGNFPDRFSGHQFPNYSSELNVNALLLGDSALYLCASSLWAGFSPLHFGNGTRLTVT.

The gene calls are TRBV3-1 (or the pseudogene TRBV3-2) and TRBJ2-2; D is perhaps TRBD1 or TRBD2 (6 bases each). CDR1 and CDR2 from the germline V gene are LGHDT and YNNKEL (reference sequence). CDR3 size: 15 residues. V was clipped by 1 base and J by 5 bases, with 11 bases between them. The CDR3 nucleotides read TGTGCCAGCAGCCAAGTCGGAGGGGGGACCGGGGAGCTGTTTTTT. Encoded protein: CASSQVGGGTGELFF.